These 6 T cell receptor beta chains were sequenced from one sample in a study of blood T cell repertoires in COVID-19. The repertoire was sequenced with immunoSEQ multiplex PCR; TCRdb's copy has only in-frame clones and lacks some. Of 110,000 or so clones listed, 88% are singletons. Sequenced material: peripheral blood. The source is a woman in her 70s who had recovered from COVID-19.

V is TRBV9 and J is TRBJ2-7; possibly TRBD2 for D (5 bases). The CDR3 contains 13 residues. Germline values: CDR1 SGDLS, CDR2 YYNGEE. V lost 4 bases and J lost 2, with 10 bases in between. CDR3 coding DNA: TGTGCCAGCAGCCCGGGGTCGGCCTACGAGCAGTACTTC. Translation: CASSPGSAYEQYF.

The J gene is TRBJ2-3, the V gene TRBV27; perhaps TRBD2 as D (5 bases). This CDR3 region has 14 residues. From germline, CDR1 is MNHEY and CDR2 SMNVEV (reference sequence). The ends were cut back, 7 bases at V and 0 bases at J, with 11 bases in the middle. CDR3 amino acids: CASKRLLSTDTQYF. CDR3 DNA: TGTGCCAGCAAAAGACTACTAAGCACAGATACGCAGTATTTT.

Regarding this clone: One junction end does not reproduce the germline sequence, and a read error may be involved. V usage is TRBV4-3 and J usage is TRBJ1-1; D not certain. This CDR3 region has 14 residues. Per the germline V gene, CDR1 is LGHNA and CDR2 is YSLEER. In DNA form, the CDR3 reads TGCGCCAGCAGCCAAGGGGCGGGGAACGCTGAAGCTTTCTTT. It encodes CASSQGAGNAEAFF.

This clone has more than one count but fewer than ten. The chain uses TRBV3-1 (or the pseudogene TRBV3-2) and TRBJ2-7, with D possibly being TRBD1 (5 bases). This CDR3 spans 14 amino acids. Germline loops: CDR1 LGHDT, CDR2 YNNKEL (reference sequence). V dropped 5 bases and J dropped 6 bases, with 17 bases sitting between them. CDR3 residues: CASSLSDSSLEQYF. In DNA, the CDR3 is TGTGCCAGCAGCTTATCAGACAGCTCCCTCGAGCAGTACTTC.

This rearrangement joins TRBV30 to TRBJ1-6; TRBD1 might be the D (5 bases). Germline CDR1 GTSNPN, CDR2 SVGIG (reference sequence). There are 12 residues in the CDR3. Trimming removed 4 bases from V and 9 bases from J, with 10 bases in between. CDR3 protein: CAWTQGGSPLHF. The CDR3, as DNA: TGTGCCTGGACCCAGGGAGGTTCACCCCTCCACTTT.

In its sample, this clone was seen a few times. This chain joins TRBV28 and TRBJ2-5, with a weak D call TRBD2 (6 bases). This CDR3 has 13 residues. The germline CDR1 and CDR2 sequences are MDHEN and SYDVKM. The germline V and J ends were trimmed by 3 bases and 11 bases, with 16 bases remaining between them. CDR3 bases: TGTGCCAGCAGTTTTCCGCCCCCCCGGGGGCAGTACTTC. Its protein is CASSFPPPRGQYF.